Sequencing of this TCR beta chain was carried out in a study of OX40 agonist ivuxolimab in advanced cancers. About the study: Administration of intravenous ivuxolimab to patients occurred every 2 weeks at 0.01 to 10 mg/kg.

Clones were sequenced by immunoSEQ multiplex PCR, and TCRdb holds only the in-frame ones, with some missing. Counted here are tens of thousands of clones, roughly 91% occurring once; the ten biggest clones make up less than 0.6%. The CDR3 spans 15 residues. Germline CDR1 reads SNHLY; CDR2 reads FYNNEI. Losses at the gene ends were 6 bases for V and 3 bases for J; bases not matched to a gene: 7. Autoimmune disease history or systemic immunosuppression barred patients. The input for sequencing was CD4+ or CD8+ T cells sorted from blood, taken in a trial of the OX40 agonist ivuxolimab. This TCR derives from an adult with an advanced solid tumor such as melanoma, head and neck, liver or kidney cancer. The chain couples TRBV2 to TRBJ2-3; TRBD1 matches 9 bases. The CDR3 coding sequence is TGTGCCAGCAGGTTTACAGGGGGCGTGACAGATACGCAGTATTTT. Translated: CASRFTGGVTDTQYF.